This TCR beta chain derives from a study of T-cell memory formation after mild COVID-19. Study summary: The two donors had largely donor-specific TCR clusters.

The CDR3 extends over 12 amino acids. Germline-derived CDR1 and CDR2 are SGHVS and FNYEAQ. Trimming pared 4 bases from V and 3 bases from J, leaving 6 bases between. TCRdb passed the 5' RACE reads through MiXCR, listing each CDR3 protein once. Among 350,000 to 550,000 distinct CDR3 sequences listed, more than 15% were seen once. The TCR comes from a man in his late teens or twenties who had mild COVID-19 (a few samples of this study predate the infection). Cell type and time point are not known. The rearrangement uses TRBV7-6 and TRBJ2-5; D uncertain. Specimen: PBMCs or a T cell subset sorted from them (not recorded which). CDR3 loop: CASSSLKETQYF. Written as DNA, the CDR3 is TGTGCCAGCAGCTCCTTGAAAGAGACCCAGTACTTC.